This TCR beta chain emerged from a study of cytomegalovirus exposure and HLA in healthy donors. Study results and caveats: Among CMV-associated TCR beta chains, most appeared HLA-restricted in a later analysis. The study carried out a later analysis of TCR beta sequences. It associated around 17,000 of them with specific HLA alleles at a false discovery rate of 0.05. Per a later analysis, HLA-associated TCR beta chains showed more clonal expansion than other, equally common TCR beta chains. Most TCRs appeared rarely, but some public TCRs recurred in many donors.

Germline CDR1 MGHRA, CDR2 YSYEKL. The V and J ends lost 3 bases and 3 bases respectively, with 17 bases between them. This CDR3 has 16 amino acids. As regards this clone: Antigen: not known.

PCR used 60 Vbeta primers and 13 Jbeta primers. Data came from immunoSEQ multiplex PCR; TCRdb stores just in-frame clones and leaves some out. The sample table includes roughly 45,000 clones. The sample was PBMCs. V gene TRBV4-1 combines with J gene TRBJ1-1; D possibly corresponds to TRBD1 (5 bases). This clonotype originated in a woman aged 30 to 39 in good health and CMV-seronegative. In DNA form, the CDR3 reads TGCGCCAGCAGCCACAATCCGACCTCGGGGGACACTGAAGCTTTCTTT. Protein product: CASSHNPTSGDTEAFF.